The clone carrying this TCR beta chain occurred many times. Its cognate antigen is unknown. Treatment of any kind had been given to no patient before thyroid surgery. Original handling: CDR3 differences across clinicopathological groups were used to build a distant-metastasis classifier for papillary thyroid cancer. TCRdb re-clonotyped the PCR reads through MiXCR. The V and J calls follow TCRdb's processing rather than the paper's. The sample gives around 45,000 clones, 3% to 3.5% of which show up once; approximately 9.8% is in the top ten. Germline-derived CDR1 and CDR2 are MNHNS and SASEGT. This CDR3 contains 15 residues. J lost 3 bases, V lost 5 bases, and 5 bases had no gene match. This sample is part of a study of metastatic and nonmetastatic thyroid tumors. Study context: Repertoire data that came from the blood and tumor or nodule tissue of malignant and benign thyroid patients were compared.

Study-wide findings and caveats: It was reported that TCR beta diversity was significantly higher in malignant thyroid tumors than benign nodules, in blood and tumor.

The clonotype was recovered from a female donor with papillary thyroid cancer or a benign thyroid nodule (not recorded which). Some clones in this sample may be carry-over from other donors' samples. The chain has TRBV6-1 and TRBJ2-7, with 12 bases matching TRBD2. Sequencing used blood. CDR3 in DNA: TGTGCCAGCAGTTTCCGGACTAGCGGGATCTACGAGCAGTACTTC. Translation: CASSFRTSGIYEQYF.